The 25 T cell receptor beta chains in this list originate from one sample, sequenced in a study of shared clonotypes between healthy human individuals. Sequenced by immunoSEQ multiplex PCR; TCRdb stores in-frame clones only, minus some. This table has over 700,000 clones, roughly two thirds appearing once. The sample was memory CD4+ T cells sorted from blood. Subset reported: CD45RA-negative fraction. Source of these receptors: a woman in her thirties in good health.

This chain's CDR3 is CASSLTSDTEAFF. CDR3 DNA: TGTGCCAGCAGCTTAACTTCGGACACTGAAGCTTTCTTT. The chain joins TRBV11-2 to TRBJ1-1; D uncertain. The V gene lost 2 bases and the J gene lost 3 bases, with 7 bases spanning the gap. This CDR3 is 13 amino acids long. Looked up from germline, CDR1 is SGHAT and CDR2 is FQNNGV.

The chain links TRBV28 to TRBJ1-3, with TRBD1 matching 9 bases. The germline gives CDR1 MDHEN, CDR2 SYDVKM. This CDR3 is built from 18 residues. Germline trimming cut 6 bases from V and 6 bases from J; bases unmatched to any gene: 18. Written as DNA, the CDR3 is TGTGCCAGCAGACCTGGGACAGGGTATATTGTCGTTGCAAACACCATATATTTT. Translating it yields CASRPGTGYIVVANTIYF.

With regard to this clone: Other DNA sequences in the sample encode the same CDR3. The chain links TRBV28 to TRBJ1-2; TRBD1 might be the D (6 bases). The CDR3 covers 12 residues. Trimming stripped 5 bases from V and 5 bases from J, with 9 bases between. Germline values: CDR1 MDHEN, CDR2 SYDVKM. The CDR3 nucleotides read TGTGCCAGCAGTAGGGGGGGATATGGCTACACCTTC. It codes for CASSRGGYGYTF.

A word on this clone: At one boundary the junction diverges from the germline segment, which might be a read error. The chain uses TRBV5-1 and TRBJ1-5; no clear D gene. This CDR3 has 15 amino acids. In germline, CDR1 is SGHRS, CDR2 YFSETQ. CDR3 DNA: TGCGCCAGCAGTTTGGGATCCACGGGCAATCAGCCCCAGCATTTT. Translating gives CASSLGSTGNQPQHF.

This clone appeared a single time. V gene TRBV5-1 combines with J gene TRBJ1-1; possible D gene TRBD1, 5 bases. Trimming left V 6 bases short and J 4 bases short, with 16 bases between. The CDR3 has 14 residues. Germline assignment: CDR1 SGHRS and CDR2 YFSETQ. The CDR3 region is CASTSRGAVTEAFF. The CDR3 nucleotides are TGCGCCAGCACCTCGAGAGGGGCGGTCACTGAAGCTTTCTTT. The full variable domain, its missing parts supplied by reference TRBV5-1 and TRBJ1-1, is KAGVTQTPRYLIKTRGQQVTLSCSPISGHRSVSWYQQTPGQGLQFLFEYFSETQRNKGNFPGRFSGRQFSNSRSEMNVSTLELGDSALYLCASTSRGAVTEAFFGQGTRLTVV.

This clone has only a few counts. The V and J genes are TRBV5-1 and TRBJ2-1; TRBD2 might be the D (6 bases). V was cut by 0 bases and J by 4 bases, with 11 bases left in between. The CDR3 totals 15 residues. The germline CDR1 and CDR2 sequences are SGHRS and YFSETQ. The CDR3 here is CASSLVGGEYNEQFF. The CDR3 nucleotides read TGCGCCAGCAGCTTGGTCGGCGGGGAGTACAATGAGCAGTTCTTC.

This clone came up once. The CDR3 loop is CASSPGDTEGHNEQFF. CDR3 bases: TGCGCCAGCAGTCCCGGAGACACCGAGGGACACAATGAGCAGTTCTTC. This chain uses TRBV5-1 with TRBJ2-1; D tentatively fits TRBD1 or TRBD2 (5 bases each). Germline V gene sequence: CDR1 SGHRS, CDR2 YFSETQ. The V end was cut by 5 bases, the J end by 5 bases, with 20 bases between. The CDR3 spans 16 residues.

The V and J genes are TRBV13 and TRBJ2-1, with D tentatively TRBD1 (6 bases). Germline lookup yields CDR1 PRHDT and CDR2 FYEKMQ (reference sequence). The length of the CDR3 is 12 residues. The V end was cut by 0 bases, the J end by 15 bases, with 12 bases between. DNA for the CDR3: TGTGCCAGCAGCTTAGGTCAGGGGTATATGTTCTTC. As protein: CASSLGQGYMFF. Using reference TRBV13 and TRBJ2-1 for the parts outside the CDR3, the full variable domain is AAGVIQSPRHLIKEKRETATLKCYPIPRHDTVYWYQQGPGQDPQFLISFYEKMQSDKGSIPDRFSAQQFSDYHSELNMSSLELGDSALYFCASSLGQGYMFFGPGTRLTVL.

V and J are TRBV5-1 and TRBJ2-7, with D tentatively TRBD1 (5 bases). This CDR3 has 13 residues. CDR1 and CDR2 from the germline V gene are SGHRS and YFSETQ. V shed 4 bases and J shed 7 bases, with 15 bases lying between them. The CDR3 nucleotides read TGCGCCAGCAGCAAGGGTCTGCAGGGTGAGCAGTACTTC. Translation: CASSKGLQGEQYF.

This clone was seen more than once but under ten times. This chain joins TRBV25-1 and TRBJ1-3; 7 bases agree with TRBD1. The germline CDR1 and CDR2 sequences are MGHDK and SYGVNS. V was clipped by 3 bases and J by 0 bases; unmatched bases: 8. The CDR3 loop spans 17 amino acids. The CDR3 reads CASSDEGALTSGNTIYF. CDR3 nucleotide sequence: TGTGCCAGCAGTGATGAGGGGGCGCTCACCTCTGGAAACACCATATATTTT.

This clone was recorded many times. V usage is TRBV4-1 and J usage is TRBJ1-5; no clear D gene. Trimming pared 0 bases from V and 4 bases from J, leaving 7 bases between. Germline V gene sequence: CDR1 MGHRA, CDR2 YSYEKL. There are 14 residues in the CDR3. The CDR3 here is CASSQDNGNQPQHF. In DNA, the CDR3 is TGCGCCAGCAGCCAAGATAACGGTAATCAGCCCCAGCATTTT.

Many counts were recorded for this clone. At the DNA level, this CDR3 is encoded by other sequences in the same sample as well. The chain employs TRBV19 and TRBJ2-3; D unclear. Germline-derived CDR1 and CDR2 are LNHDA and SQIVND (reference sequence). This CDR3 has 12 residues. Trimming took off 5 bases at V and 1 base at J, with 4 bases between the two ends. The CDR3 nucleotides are TGTGCCAGTAGTCGGGGCACAGATACGCAGTATTTT. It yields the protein CASSRGTDTQYF.

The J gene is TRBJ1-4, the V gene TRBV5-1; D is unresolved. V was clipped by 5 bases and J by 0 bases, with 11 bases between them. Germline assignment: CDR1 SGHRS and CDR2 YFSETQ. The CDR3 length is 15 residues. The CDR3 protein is CASRPGRSTNEKLFF. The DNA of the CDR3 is TGCGCCAGCAGACCTGGACGGTCAACTAATGAAAAACTGTTTTTT.

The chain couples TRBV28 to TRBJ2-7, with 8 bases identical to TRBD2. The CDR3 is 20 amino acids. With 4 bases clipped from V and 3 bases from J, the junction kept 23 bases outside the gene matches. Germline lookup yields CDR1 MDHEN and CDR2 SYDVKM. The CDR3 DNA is TGTGCCAGCAGTTCCATCCTTCTAAGCGGGAGAAAGGGAACTATCTACGAGCAGTACTTC. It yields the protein CASSSILLSGRKGTIYEQYF. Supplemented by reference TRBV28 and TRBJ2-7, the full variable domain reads DVKVTQSSRYLVKRTGEKVFLECVQDMDHENMFWYRQDPGLGLRLIYFSYDVKMKEKGDIPEGYSVSREKKERFSLILESASTNQTSMYLCASSSILLSGRKGTIYEQYFGPGTRLTVT.

The CDR3 sequence is CASSFATSGNEQFF. CDR3 sequence (DNA): TGTGCCAGCAGTTTCGCGACTAGCGGCAATGAGCAGTTCTTC. The chain recombines TRBV28 with TRBJ2-1; 9 nucleotides align to TRBD2. CDR3 size: 14 residues. V lost 3 bases and J lost 6; bases outside the gene matches: 3. Looked up from germline, CDR1 is MDHEN and CDR2 is SYDVKM.

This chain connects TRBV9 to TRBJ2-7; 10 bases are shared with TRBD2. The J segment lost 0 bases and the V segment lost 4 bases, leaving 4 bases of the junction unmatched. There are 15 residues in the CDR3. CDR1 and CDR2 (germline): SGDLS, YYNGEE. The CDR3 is CASSRASGSSYEQYF. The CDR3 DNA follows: TGTGCCAGCAGCCGGGCTAGCGGGAGCTCCTACGAGCAGTACTTC.

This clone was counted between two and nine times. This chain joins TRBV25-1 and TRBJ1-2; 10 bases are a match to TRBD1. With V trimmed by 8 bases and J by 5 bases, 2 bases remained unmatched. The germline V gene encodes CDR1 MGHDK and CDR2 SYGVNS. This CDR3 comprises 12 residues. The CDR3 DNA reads TGTGCCAGCGGGACAGGGGTTTATGGCTACACCTTC. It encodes CASGTGVYGYTF.

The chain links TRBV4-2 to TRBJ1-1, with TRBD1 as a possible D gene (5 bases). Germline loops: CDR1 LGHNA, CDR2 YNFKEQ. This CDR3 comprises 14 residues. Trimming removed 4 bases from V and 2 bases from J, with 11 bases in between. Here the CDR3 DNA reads TGTGCCAGCAGCCCGACAGTTTTAAACACTGAAGCTTTCTTT. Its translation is CASSPTVLNTEAFF.

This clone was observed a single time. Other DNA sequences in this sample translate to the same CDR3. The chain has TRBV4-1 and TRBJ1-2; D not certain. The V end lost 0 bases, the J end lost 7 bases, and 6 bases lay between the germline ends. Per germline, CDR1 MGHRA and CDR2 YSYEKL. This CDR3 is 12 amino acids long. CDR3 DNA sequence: TGCGCCAGCAGCCAAGAAGAGCGTGGCTACACCTTC. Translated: CASSQEERGYTF.

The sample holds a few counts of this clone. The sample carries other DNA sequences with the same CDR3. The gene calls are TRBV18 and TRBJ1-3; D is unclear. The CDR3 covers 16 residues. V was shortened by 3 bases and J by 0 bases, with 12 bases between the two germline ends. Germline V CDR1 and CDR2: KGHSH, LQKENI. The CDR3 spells CASSPRLGDSGNTIYF. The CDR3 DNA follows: TGTGCCAGCTCACCGAGGCTTGGGGACTCTGGAAACACCATATATTTT.

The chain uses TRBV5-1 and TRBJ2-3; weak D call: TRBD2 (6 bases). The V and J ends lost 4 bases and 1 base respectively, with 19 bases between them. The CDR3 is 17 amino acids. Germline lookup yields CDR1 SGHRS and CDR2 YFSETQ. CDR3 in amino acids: CASSVHGGGSGTDTQYF. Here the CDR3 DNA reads TGCGCCAGCAGCGTCCACGGGGGTGGTTCTGGCACAGATACGCAGTATTTT.

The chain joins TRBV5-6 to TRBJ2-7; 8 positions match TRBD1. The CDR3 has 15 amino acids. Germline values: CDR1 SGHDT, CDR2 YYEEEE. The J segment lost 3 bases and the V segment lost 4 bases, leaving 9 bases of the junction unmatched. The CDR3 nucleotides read TGTGCCAGCAGCATTATACTCGGACAGGGCTACGAGCAGTACTTC. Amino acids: CASSIILGQGYEQYF.

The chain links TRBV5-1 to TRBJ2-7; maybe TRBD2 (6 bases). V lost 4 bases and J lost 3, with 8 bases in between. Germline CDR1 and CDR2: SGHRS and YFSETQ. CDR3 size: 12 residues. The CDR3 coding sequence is TGCGCCAGCAGCGCGGGGCACTACGAGCAGTACTTC. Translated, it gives CASSAGHYEQYF.

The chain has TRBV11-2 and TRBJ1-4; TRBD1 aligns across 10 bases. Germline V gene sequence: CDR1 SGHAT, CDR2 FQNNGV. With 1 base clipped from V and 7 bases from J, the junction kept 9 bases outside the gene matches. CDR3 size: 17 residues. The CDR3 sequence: CASSLGSGTGVAEKLFF. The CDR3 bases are TGTGCCAGCAGCTTAGGGTCCGGGACAGGGGTGGCTGAAAAACTGTTTTTT.

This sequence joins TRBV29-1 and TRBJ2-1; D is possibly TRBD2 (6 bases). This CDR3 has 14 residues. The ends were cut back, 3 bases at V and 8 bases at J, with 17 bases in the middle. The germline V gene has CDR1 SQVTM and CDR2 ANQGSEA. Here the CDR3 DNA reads TGCAGCGTTGACGTGGGACTCGCTACCGATGAGCAGTTCTTC. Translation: CSVDVGLATDEQFF.